These 26 T cell receptor beta chains came from one sample sequenced in a study of shared clonotypes between healthy human individuals. Some clones are missing from TCRdb's copy, which holds only in-frame ones; the method was immunoSEQ multiplex PCR. This sample has around 2,000,000 clones, with about 94% found just once. CD45RO-negative cells were positively selected for CCR7, leaving out terminally differentiated effector memory CD45RA+ cells. Sequences were obtained from naive CD8+ T cells sorted from blood. Receptors were obtained from a young man in good health.

The chain links TRBV5-1 to TRBJ2-7; 9 nucleotides match TRBD2. Germline V lookup: CDR1 SGHRS, CDR2 YFSETQ. V dropped 3 bases and J dropped 6; count of bases not matched to a gene: 7. The CDR3 is 14 residues long. This CDR3 is CASSSREGQGEQYF. DNA of the CDR3: TGCGCCAGCAGCTCGCGGGAGGGCCAAGGCGAGCAGTACTTC. Together with reference TRBV5-1 and TRBJ2-7, the CDR3 gives the full variable domain: KAGVTQTPRYLIKTRGQQVTLSCSPISGHRSVSWYQQTPGQGLQFLFEYFSETQRNKGNFPGRFSGRQFSNSRSEMNVSTLELGDSALYLCASSSREGQGEQYFGPGTRLTVT.

A remark on this clone: This CDR3 is also generated by other DNA sequences in the sample. The chain carries TRBV5-4 and TRBJ2-5; 7 nucleotides match TRBD1. Germline CDR1 and CDR2: SGHNT and YYREEE (reference sequence). V was pared by 2 bases and J by 2 bases, with 0 bases of the junction left unmatched. The CDR3 contains 13 residues. The CDR3 DNA reads TGTGCCAGCAGCTTCAGGGGGCAAGAGACCCAGTACTTC. It codes for CASSFRGQETQYF.

This chain uses TRBV9 with TRBJ2-6, with a tentative D call TRBD2 (5 bases). Germline V gene data show CDR1 as SGDLS and CDR2 as YYNGEE. The CDR3 length is 17 residues. The V gene lost 3 bases and the J gene lost 0 bases, with 13 bases spanning the gap. CDR3 in DNA: TGTGCCAGCAGCGGCGGGCTCGCACGCTCTGGGGCCAACGTCCTGACTTTC. Translation gives CASSGGLARSGANVLTF.

Concerning this clone: With a much larger clone just one base away, this may be a read error. This chain uses TRBV6-6 with TRBJ2-7; TRBD1 aligns across 8 bases. J lost 3 bases, V lost 5 bases, and 3 bases had no gene match. Germline-derived CDR1 and CDR2 are MNHNY and SVGAGI (reference sequence). This CDR3 has 13 residues. The CDR3 DNA follows: TGTGCCAGCAGTATGGGACAGGTCTACGAGCAGTACTTC. Protein sequence: CASSMGQVYEQYF.

The chain recombines TRBV11-2 with TRBJ1-1, with 7 positions matching TRBD1. This CDR3 region has 15 residues. Germline loops: CDR1 SGHAT, CDR2 FQNNGV. The J segment lost 2 bases and the V segment lost 5 bases, leaving 8 bases of the junction unmatched. As DNA, the CDR3 is TGTGCCAGCAGCGAGCTAGACAGGGCCAACACTGAAGCTTTCTTT. Translation gives CASSELDRANTEAFF.

Details on this clone: The same CDR3 arises from other DNA sequences in this sample as well. V and J are TRBV27 and TRBJ2-7; D may match TRBD1 or TRBD2 (5 bases each). This CDR3 region has 13 residues. The V end was cut by 3 bases, the J end by 2 bases, with 8 bases between. The germline CDR1 and CDR2 sequences are MNHEY and SMNVEV (reference sequence). The chain's CDR3 is CASSFRETYEQYF. The CDR3 nucleotides read TGTGCCAGCAGTTTCAGGGAGACCTACGAGCAGTACTTC.

The chain carries TRBV27 and TRBJ2-3; 13 nucleotides match TRBD2. The CDR3 covers 16 residues. The V segment lost 8 bases and the J segment 4 bases; nucleotides outside the gene matches: 9. CDR1 MNHEY and CDR2 SMNVEV come from the germline V gene (reference sequence). CDR3 amino acids: CASRLQGLAGADTQYF. In DNA form, the CDR3 reads TGTGCCAGCCGATTACAAGGACTAGCGGGGGCAGATACGCAGTATTTT.

This sequence joins TRBV10-2 and TRBJ2-1; 10 nucleotides agree with TRBD2. The V and J ends lost 2 bases and 6 bases, in that order; junction bases with no gene match: 4. The length of the CDR3 is 15 residues. Looked up from germline, CDR1 is WSHSY and CDR2 is SAAADI. The CDR3 spells CASSELTSGVNEQFF. The CDR3 DNA follows: TGCGCCAGCAGTGAGCTTACTAGCGGGGTCAATGAGCAGTTCTTC.

V gene TRBV4-1 combines with J gene TRBJ1-6, with a weak D call TRBD1 (5 bases). The CDR3 has 16 amino acids. The ends were cut back, 0 bases at V and 4 bases at J, with 10 bases in the middle. Germline V CDR1 and CDR2: MGHRA, YSYEKL. This CDR3 is CASSQEGTDYNSPLHF. The CDR3 DNA reads as TGCGCCAGCAGCCAAGAGGGGACGGATTATAATTCACCCCTCCACTTT.

This chain links TRBV28 with TRBJ2-7; unclear D gene. V shed 2 bases and J shed 2 bases, with 7 bases lying between them. The CDR3 loop spans 13 amino acids. CDR1 MDHEN and CDR2 SYDVKM come from the germline V gene. The CDR3 region has the DNA TGTGCCAGCAGTTTAAGTCAAACCTACGAGCAGTACTTC. Its translation: CASSLSQTYEQYF.

Remarks on this clone: Other DNA sequences in the sample encode the same CDR3. This sequence joins TRBV6-5 and TRBJ1-1; no reliable D call. Germline assignment: CDR1 MNHEY and CDR2 SVGAGI. Trimming stripped 0 bases from V and 5 bases from J, with 7 bases between. The CDR3 consists of 13 residues. In DNA, the CDR3 is TGTGCCAGCAGTTACTCCGAGGAGACTGAAGCTTTCTTT. Amino acid sequence: CASSYSEETEAFF.

On this clone: Other DNA sequences within the sample encode an identical CDR3. The chain employs TRBV28 and TRBJ2-5; 7 bases map to TRBD1. Germline trimming cut 6 bases from V and 5 bases from J; bases unmatched to any gene: 6. Per germline, CDR1 MDHEN and CDR2 SYDVKM. The CDR3 has 13 residues. The CDR3 is CASSPTGQETQYF. Written as DNA, the CDR3 is TGTGCCAGCAGCCCGACAGGGCAGGAGACCCAGTACTTC. The full variable domain, with the rest looked up from reference TRBV28 and TRBJ2-5, is DVKVTQSSRYLVKRTGEKVFLECVQDMDHENMFWYRQDPGLGLRLIYFSYDVKMKEKGDIPEGYSVSREKKERFSLILESASTNQTSMYLCASSPTGQETQYFGPGTRLLVL.

The chain is built from TRBV21-1 and TRBJ2-3; the table's D gene call, TRBD1, was not cross checked with the DNA. TRBV21-1 counts as a pseudogene. The CDR3 loop spans 17 amino acids. The DNA of the CDR3 is TGTGCCAGCAGCAATCGACAGGGGGCGGTTTACACAGATACGCAGTATTTT. Amino acid sequence: CASSNRQGAVYTDTQYF.

The chain uses TRBV5-8 and TRBJ2-7; D may be TRBD1 (6 bases). The V and J ends lost 4 bases and 0 bases respectively, with 14 bases between them. The CDR3 is 15 amino acids. Per the germline V gene, CDR1 is SGHTS and CDR2 is YDEGEE. CDR3 amino acids: CASSTGTSISYEQYF. The CDR3 nucleotides are TGTGCCAGCAGCACCGGGACATCCATCTCCTACGAGCAGTACTTC.

The gene calls are TRBV4-1 and TRBJ2-1; the match to TRBD2 covers 8 bases. V was pared by 0 bases and J by 2 bases, with 3 bases of the junction left unmatched. This CDR3 is 16 amino acids long. Looked up from germline, CDR1 is MGHRA and CDR2 is YSYEKL. CDR3 in DNA: TGCGCCAGCAGCCAAGAGCAGCGGGGGACCTACAATGAGCAGTTCTTC. It is translated as CASSQEQRGTYNEQFF.

This chain uses TRBV9 with TRBJ2-2; 7 bases match TRBD2. V shed 4 bases, J shed 0 bases, and the junction held 6 bases outside the gene matches. This CDR3 has 16 amino acids. The V gene's germline CDR1 is SGDLS and CDR2 YYNGEE. CDR3 bases: TGTGCCAGCAGCCCGGGCGGGAGCCCGAACACCGGGGAGCTGTTTTTT. Translating gives CASSPGGSPNTGELFF.

V and J are TRBV14 and TRBJ2-1, with 9 bases identical to TRBD2. CDR3 length: 15 residues. V lost 5 bases, J lost 4 bases, and 6 bases stayed unmatched. Germline values: CDR1 SGHDN, CDR2 FVKESK. The CDR3 DNA reads TGTGCCAGCAGCAAGAGCGGGGGGCCTTACAATGAGCAGTTCTTC. It is translated as CASSKSGGPYNEQFF. Full variable domain (remainder filled in from reference TRBV14 and TRBJ2-1): EAGVTQFPSHSVIEKGQTVTLRCDPISGHDNLYWYRRVMGKEIKFLLHFVKESKQDESGMPNNRFLAERTGGTYSTLKVQPAELEDSGVYFCASSKSGGPYNEQFFGPGTRLTVL.

The chain has TRBV28 and TRBJ2-7; tentatively, D is TRBD1 (6 bases). The germline V gene has CDR1 MDHEN and CDR2 SYDVKM. V was cut by 2 bases and J by 3 bases, with 11 bases left in between. The CDR3 totals 14 residues. Here the CDR3 reads CASSLRMDSYEQYF. The CDR3 nucleotides read TGTGCCAGCAGTTTACGAATGGACAGCTACGAGCAGTACTTC.

This chain connects TRBV7-6 to TRBJ1-3, with a weak D call TRBD1 (5 bases). Deletions cut 5 bases from V and 0 bases from J, with 8 bases between. CDR1 SGHVS and CDR2 FNYEAQ come from the germline V gene. This CDR3 is 14 amino acids long. CDR3 sequence (DNA): TGTGCCAGCAGCCCAGGGCTCTCTGGAAACACCATATATTTT. Translation gives CASSPGLSGNTIYF.

The table lists this clone with a count of one. The chain employs TRBV5-4 and TRBJ2-1; 9 bases are shared with TRBD1. J gave up 6 bases and V 0 bases, and 13 bases lay outside the gene matches. The CDR3 is made up of 18 amino acids. CDR1 and CDR2 from the germline V gene are SGHNT and YYREEE (reference sequence). DNA of the CDR3: TGTGCCAGCAGCTTGGTCGACAGGGGGGGCCTGGAGGCCAATGAGCAGTTCTTC. Translating it yields CASSLVDRGGLEANEQFF.

The rearrangement uses TRBV6-6 and TRBJ2-3; D is possibly TRBD1 (5 bases). V dropped 0 bases and J dropped 4 bases, with 8 bases sitting between them. The V gene's germline CDR1 is MNHNY and CDR2 SVGAGI (reference sequence). The CDR3 runs to 14 residues. CDR3 amino acids: CASSYSQGADTQYF. The CDR3 DNA sequence: TGTGCCAGCAGTTACTCTCAGGGCGCAGATACGCAGTATTTT.

As to this clone: Other nucleotide sequences in the sample specify the same CDR3. The chain links TRBV27 to TRBJ2-7, with TRBD1 matching 9 bases. The CDR3 contains 12 residues. The V segment lost 6 bases and the J segment 6 bases; nucleotides outside the gene matches: 3. Per germline, CDR1 MNHEY and CDR2 SMNVEV (reference sequence). DNA for the CDR3: TGTGCCAGCAGACAGGGGGCTCGCGAGCAGTACTTC. Translated, it gives CASRQGAREQYF.

Only one count was recorded for this clone. The chain carries TRBV7-9 and TRBJ2-7, with 11 positions matching TRBD1. Germline CDR1 is SEHNR and CDR2 is FQNEAQ (reference sequence). The CDR3 is 17 residues long. V lost 5 bases and J lost 0; bases outside the gene matches: 9. The CDR3 nucleotides read TGTGCCAGCAGCGCCAAGGTGGGACAGGGGGGCTCCTACGAGCAGTACTTC. It encodes CASSAKVGQGGSYEQYF.

V usage is TRBV30 and J usage is TRBJ2-5; TRBD1 might be the D (6 bases). With 6 bases removed from V and 1 base from J, the gap between germline ends came to 15 bases. This CDR3 comprises 14 residues. CDR1 is GTSNPN and CDR2 is SVGIG in the germline V gene (reference sequence). CDR3 region: CACPRGHFQETQYF. Here the CDR3 DNA reads TGTGCCTGCCCGAGGGGACATTTCCAAGAGACCCAGTACTTC.

The chain joins TRBV30 to TRBJ1-5; possible D gene TRBD1, 6 bases. This CDR3 has 14 residues. The germline V gene has CDR1 GTSNPN and CDR2 SVGIG (reference sequence). The V end was cut by 0 bases, the J end by 6 bases, with 12 bases between. The CDR3 loop is CAWSVTGIGQPQHF. In DNA form, the CDR3 reads TGTGCCTGGAGTGTTACAGGGATAGGTCAGCCCCAGCATTTT.

This chain connects TRBV5-6 to TRBJ2-5; D may be TRBD1 or TRBD2 (5 bases each). Germline assignment: CDR1 SGHDT and CDR2 YYEEEE. The CDR3 covers 14 residues. Between the trimmed V and J ends, which lost 0 bases and 5 bases, there was a span of 11 bases. DNA of the CDR3: TGTGCCAGCAGCTTGGGTGGGGGATACGAGACCCAGTACTTC. Translation: CASSLGGGYETQYF.